This T cell receptor (beta chain) was obtained from a study of CD8+ T cells in alopecia areata. RNA extraction and reverse transcription yielded cDNA as sequencing template. Repertoires were generated with immunoSEQ multiplex PCR, while TCRdb's copy carries only in-frame clones and drops some. The table includes over 150,000 clones, approximately 57% detected once. In this sample, this clone turned up a few times. Antigen unknown. Study-level results: Higher clonality than in normal scalp was seen in lesional scalp, especially alopecia totalis/universalis. Scalp samples also contribute reads from the resident alphabeta T cells found in normal skin.

Treatment meaning: oral pan-JAK inhibitor, 5-10 mg twice daily. The source was CD4+ T cells sorted from blood, collected at week 24, from a patient treated with tofacitinib. The TCR comes from a human donor with alopecia areata.

The CDR3 here is CASSVDAGPTGNTIYF. Here the CDR3 DNA reads TGTGCCAGCAGCGTAGATGCAGGGCCCACTGGAAACACCATATATTTT. The V gene is TRBV9, the J gene TRBJ1-3; tentatively, D is TRBD1 (5 bases). Trimming pared 0 bases from V and 2 bases from J, leaving 12 bases between. This CDR3 spans 16 amino acids. Germline V lookup: CDR1 SGDLS, CDR2 YYNGEE.